This TCR beta chain derives from a study of OX40 agonist ivuxolimab in advanced cancers. Study information: The dose of intravenous ivuxolimab that patients received every 2 weeks ranged from 0.01 to 10 mg/kg. Participants, 75% to 85% male, averaged roughly 59 years of age, ranging from about 23 to 79.

The germline V gene encodes CDR1 MNHEY and CDR2 SMNVEV (reference sequence). Deletions cut 3 bases from V and 10 bases from J, with 18 bases between. This CDR3 is built from 14 residues. On this clone itself: No antigen is known for it.

Study results and limitations: At 0.1 to 3.0 mg/kg and by week 6, clonal expansion occurred in CD4+ and CD8+ blood T cells.

Profiled with immunoSEQ multiplex PCR; TCRdb holds only in-frame clones, not every one. The table includes about 25,000 clones, 75% to 85% detected once. The starting material was CD4+ or CD8+ T cells sorted from blood, obtained in a trial of the OX40 agonist ivuxolimab. The TCR originated in an adult with an advanced solid tumor such as melanoma, head and neck, liver or kidney cancer. This rearrangement joins TRBV27 to TRBJ1-1; D remains unclear. The CDR3 region is CASSLAPLRVGAFF. The CDR3 DNA is TGTGCCAGCAGTTTGGCTCCTCTTAGGGTAGGAGCTTTCTTT.